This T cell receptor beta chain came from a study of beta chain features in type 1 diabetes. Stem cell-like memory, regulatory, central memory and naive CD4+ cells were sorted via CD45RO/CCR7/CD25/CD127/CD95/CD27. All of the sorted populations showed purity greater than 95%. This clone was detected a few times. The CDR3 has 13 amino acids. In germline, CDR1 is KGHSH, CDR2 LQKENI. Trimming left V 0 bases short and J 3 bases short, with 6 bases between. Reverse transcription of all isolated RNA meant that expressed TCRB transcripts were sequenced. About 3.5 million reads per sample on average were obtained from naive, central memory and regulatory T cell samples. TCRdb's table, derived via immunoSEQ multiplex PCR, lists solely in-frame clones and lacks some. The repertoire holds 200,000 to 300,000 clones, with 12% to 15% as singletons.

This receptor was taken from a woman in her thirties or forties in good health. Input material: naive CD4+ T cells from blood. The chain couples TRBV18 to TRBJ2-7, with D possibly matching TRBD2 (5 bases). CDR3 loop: CASSPPAGYEQYF. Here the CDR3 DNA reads TGTGCCAGCTCACCACCGGCGGGCTACGAGCAGTACTTC.